These T cell receptor beta chains were read from a single sample in a study of shared clonotypes between healthy human individuals. Sequencing was performed with immunoSEQ multiplex PCR; in TCRdb, only in-frame clones are kept and a portion is missing. The table includes 2 million to 3 million clones, roughly 93% detected once. Specimen: naive CD4+ T cells from PBMCs. Source of these receptors: a young man in good health. Some clones in this sample may be carry-over from other donors' samples. Each CDR3 is given with its conserved first and last residue. The D gene is left open where the match is weak. Expanded clones get a size class; other rows say once, few or many, or leave the size out.

-	-	TRBV7-3	TRBJ2-3	TGTGCCAGCAGCTTTTACAACCAGGGAGATACGCAGTATTTT	CASSFYNQGDTQYF
-	-	TRBV14	TRBJ2-2	TGTGCCAGCAGCCAGGCGAACACCGGGGAGCTGTTTTTT	CASSQANTGELFF
-	TRBD1	TRBV11-2	TRBJ1-2	TGTGCCAGCAGCTTAGGACAGGGATTTCATGGCTACACCTTC	CASSLGQGFHGYTF
-	TRBD1	TRBV27	TRBJ2-3	TGTGCCAGCAGTCGACAGGGAACAGATACGCAGTATTTT	CASSRQGTDTQYF
-	-	TRBV19	TRBJ2-3	TGTGCCAGTAGTGCCTCAGGGGCAGATACGCAGTATTTT	CASSASGADTQYF
-	-	TRBV10-3	TRBJ1-5	TGTGCCAGCAGAAACACAAACAATCAGCCCCAGCATTTT	CASRNTNNQPQHF
-	TRBD1	TRBV7-6	TRBJ2-3	TGTGCCAGCAGCACCGGGACAGGCAACACAGATACGCAGTATTTT	CASSTGTGNTDTQYF
-	TRBD2	TRBV4-1	TRBJ2-7	TGCGCCAGCAGCCAAGAACCCCGGGAGGAGTACGAGCAGTACTTC	CASSQEPREEYEQYF
-	-	TRBV5-1	TRBJ1-3	TGCGCCAGCAGCTTGGGGCTGGGTCGCTCCGCTGGAAACACCATATATTTT	CASSLGLGRSAGNTIYF
-	-	TRBV20-1	TRBJ2-7	TGCAGTATACGCGGCCCCTACGAGCAGTACTTC	CSIRGPYEQYF
-	-	TRBV7-2	TRBJ2-5	TGTGCCAGCAGCCCAGAAGGAGAGACCCAGTACTTC	CASSPEGETQYF
-	-	TRBV5-1	TRBJ2-1	TGCGCCAGCAGCTTCGGAAGAGGTACCCTTCGTCCCTACAATGAGCAGTTCTTC	CASSFGRGTLRPYNEQFF
-	-	TRBV30	TRBJ2-4	TGTGCCTGGAGTTCCTTGCGTTCTTTCGTGGGAGGCCACTTTTTAGCCAAAAACATTCAGTACTTC	CAWSSLRSFVGGHFLAKNIQYF
-	-	TRBV6-5	TRBJ1-2	TGTGCCAGCAGTCCACAGGGTAACAGAGGCTACACCTTC	CASSPQGNRGYTF
-	-	TRBV16	TRBJ2-7	TGTGCCAGCAGCCAATCAGGGTTACGAGGATCCTACGAGCAGTACTTC	CASSQSGLRGSYEQYF
-	-	TRBV28	TRBJ1-2	TGTGCCAGCAGTACCTTCCTGACACGGTACTATGGCTACACCTTC	CASSTFLTRYYGYTF
-	-	TRBV2	TRBJ2-7	TGTGCCAGCAGTGATCTTGGCCCTTATGAGGAGCAGTACTTC	CASSDLGPYEEQYF
-	-	TRBV6-5	TRBJ2-5	TGTGCCAGCAGTTACTCGAGCCACCCCCGGGCCCAGTACTTC	CASSYSSHPRAQYF
many	-	TRBV5-1	TRBJ1-1	TGCGCCAGCAGCTTGGACCCGAACACTGAAGCTTTCTTT	CASSLDPNTEAFF
-	-	TRBV7-9	TRBJ2-7	TGTGCCAGCGGGTCGGGGGTTAGGAGCGAGCAGTACTTC	CASGSGVRSEQYF
-	-	TRBV7-3	TRBJ2-2	TGTGCCAGCAGCCCCCGGCGGGAAACGACCGGGGAGCTGTTTTTT	CASSPRRETTGELFF
-	-	TRBV7-2	TRBJ1-1	TGTGCCAGCAGCTTTGGAGCGAACACTGAAGCTTTCTTT	CASSFGANTEAFF
-	-	TRBV11-3	TRBJ2-1	TGTGCCAGCAGCTCCGGCGGCGAGCAGTTCTTC	CASSSGGEQFF
-	-	TRBV7-6	TRBJ1-5	TGTGCCAGCAGCGTGTCCGGGGGCAATCAGCCCCAGCATTTT	CASSVSGGNQPQHF
-	-	TRBV9	TRBJ2-2	TGTGCCAGCAGCGTAGTTGGCAGTGGCACCGGGGAGCTGTTTTTT	CASSVVGSGTGELFF
-	-	TRBV21-1	TRBJ2-7	TGTGCCAGCAGCAAAGGACGGCCGGTCTCGACTAGCGGGATCTCCTACGAGCAGTACTTC	CASSKGRPVSTSGISYEQYF
-	-	TRBV6-4	TRBJ2-2	TGTGCCAGCAGGGCGGAGAGTAGTCCCGGGGAGCTGTTTTTT	CASRAESSPGELFF